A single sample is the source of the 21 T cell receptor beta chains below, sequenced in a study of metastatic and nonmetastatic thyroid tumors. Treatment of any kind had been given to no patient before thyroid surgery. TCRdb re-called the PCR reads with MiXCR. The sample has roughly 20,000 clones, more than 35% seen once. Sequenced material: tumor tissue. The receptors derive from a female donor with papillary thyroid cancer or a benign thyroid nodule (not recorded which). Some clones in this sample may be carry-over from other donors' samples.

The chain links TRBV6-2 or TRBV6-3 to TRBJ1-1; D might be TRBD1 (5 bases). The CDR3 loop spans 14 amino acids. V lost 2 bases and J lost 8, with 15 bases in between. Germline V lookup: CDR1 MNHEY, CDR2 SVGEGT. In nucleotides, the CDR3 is TGTGCCAGCAGTTACGGAGGGGCCAGGTCCGAAGCTTTCTTT. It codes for CASSYGGARSEAFF.

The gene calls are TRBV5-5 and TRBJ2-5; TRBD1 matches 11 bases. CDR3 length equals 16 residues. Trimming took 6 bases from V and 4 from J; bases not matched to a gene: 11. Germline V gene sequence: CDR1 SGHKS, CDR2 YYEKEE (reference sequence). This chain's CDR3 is CASTSGTGTGGETQYF. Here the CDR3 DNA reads TGTGCCAGCACCTCGGGAACCGGGACAGGGGGAGAGACCCAGTACTTC.

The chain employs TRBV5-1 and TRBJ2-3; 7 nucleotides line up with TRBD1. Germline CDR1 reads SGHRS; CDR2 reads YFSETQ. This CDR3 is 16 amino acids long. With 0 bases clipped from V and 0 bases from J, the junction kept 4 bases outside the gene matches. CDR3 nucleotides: TGCGCCAGCAGCTTGGAGGCAGGGGGTAGCACAGATACGCAGTATTTT. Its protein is CASSLEAGGSTDTQYF.

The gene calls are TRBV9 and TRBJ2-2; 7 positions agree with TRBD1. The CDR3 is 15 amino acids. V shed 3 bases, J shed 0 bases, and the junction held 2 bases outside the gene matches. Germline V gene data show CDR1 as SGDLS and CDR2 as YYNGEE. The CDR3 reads CASSGDSANTGELFF. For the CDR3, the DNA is TGTGCCAGCAGCGGGGACAGCGCGAACACCGGGGAGCTGTTTTTT.

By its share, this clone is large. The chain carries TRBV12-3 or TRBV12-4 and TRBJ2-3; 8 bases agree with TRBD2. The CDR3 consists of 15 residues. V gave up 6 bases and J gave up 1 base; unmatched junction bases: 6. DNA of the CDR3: TGTGCCAGCAGCGGGGGCGGGGGGCGCACAGATACGCAGTATTTT. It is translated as CASSGGGGRTDTQYF.

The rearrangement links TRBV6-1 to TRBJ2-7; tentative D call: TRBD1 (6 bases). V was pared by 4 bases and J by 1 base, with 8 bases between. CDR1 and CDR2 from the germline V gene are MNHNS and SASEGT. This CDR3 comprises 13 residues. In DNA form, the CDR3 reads TGTGCCAGCAGTGCACAGGGTTCCTACGAGCAGTACTTC. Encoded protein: CASSAQGSYEQYF.

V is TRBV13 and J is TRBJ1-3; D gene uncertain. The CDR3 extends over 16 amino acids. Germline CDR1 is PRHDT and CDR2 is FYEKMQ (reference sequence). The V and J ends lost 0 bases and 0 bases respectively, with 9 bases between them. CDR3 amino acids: CASSLGVNPSGNTIYF. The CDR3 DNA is TGTGCCAGCAGCTTAGGGGTCAATCCCTCTGGAAACACCATATATTTT.

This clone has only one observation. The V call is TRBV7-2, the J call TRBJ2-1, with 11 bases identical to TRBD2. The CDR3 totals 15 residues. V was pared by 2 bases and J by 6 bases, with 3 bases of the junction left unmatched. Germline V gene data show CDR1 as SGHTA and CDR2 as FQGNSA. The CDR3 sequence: CASSLSLAGGNEQFF. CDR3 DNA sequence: TGTGCCAGCAGCTTAAGCCTAGCGGGAGGCAATGAGCAGTTCTTC.

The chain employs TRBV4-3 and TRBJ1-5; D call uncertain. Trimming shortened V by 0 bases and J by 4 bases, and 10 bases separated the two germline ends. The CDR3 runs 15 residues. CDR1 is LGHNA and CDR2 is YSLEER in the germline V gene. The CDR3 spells CASSQDSGRNQPQHF. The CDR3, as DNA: TGCGCCAGCAGCCAAGATAGCGGGCGGAATCAGCCCCAGCATTTT.

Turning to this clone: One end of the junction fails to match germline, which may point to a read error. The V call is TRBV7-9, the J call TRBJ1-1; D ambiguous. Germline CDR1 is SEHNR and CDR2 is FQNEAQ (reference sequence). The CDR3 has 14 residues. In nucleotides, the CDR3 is TGTGCCAGCAGCTTGCACACCATGAACAATGAAGCTTTCTTT. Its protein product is CASSLHTMNNEAFF. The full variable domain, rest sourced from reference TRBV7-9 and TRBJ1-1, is DTGVSQNPRHKITKRGQNVTFRCDPISEHNRLYWYRQTLGQGPEFLTYFQNEAQLEKSRLLSDRFSAERPKGSFSTLEIQRTEQGDSAMYLCASSLHTMNNEAFFGQGTRLTVV.

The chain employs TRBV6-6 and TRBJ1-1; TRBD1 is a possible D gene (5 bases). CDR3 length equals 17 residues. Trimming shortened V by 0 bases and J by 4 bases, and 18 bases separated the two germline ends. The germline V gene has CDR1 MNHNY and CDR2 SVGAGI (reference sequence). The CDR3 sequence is CASSYSSRGARGTEAFF. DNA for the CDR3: TGTGCCAGCAGTTACTCAAGCCGGGGAGCTAGGGGCACTGAAGCTTTCTTT.

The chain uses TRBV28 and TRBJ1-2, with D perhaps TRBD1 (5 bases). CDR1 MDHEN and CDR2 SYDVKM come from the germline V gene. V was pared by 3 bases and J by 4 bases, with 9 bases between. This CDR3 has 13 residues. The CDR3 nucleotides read TGTGCCAGCAGTTTGGGGGTCGGCTATGGCTACACCTTC. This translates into CASSLGVGYGYTF.

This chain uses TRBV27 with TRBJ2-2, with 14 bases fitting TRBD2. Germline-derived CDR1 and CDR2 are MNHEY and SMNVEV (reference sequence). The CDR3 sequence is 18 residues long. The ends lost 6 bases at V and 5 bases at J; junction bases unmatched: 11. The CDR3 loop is CASSKPGLAGVWTGELFF. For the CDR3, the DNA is TGTGCCAGCAGCAAACCGGGACTAGCGGGAGTGTGGACCGGGGAGCTGTTTTTT.

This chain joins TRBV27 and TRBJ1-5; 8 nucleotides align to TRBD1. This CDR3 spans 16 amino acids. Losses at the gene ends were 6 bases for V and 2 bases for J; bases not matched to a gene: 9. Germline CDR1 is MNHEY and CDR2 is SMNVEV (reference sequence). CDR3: CASRPRQGLGNQPQHF. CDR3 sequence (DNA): TGTGCCAGCAGACCTAGACAGGGGCTGGGCAATCAGCCCCAGCATTTT.

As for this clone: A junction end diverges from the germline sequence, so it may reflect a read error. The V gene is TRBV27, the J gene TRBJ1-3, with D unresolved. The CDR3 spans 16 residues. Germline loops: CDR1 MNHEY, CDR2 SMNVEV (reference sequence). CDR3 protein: CASSLRGPGSGNTIYF. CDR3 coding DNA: TGTGCCAGCAGTCTTAGAGGACCGGGCTCTGGAAATACCATATATTTT.

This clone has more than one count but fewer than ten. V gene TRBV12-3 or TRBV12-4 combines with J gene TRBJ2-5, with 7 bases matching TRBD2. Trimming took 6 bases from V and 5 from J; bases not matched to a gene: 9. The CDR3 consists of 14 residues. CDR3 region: CASRPTAGRETQYF. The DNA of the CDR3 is TGTGCCAGCAGACCTACAGCGGGGAGGGAGACCCAGTACTTC.

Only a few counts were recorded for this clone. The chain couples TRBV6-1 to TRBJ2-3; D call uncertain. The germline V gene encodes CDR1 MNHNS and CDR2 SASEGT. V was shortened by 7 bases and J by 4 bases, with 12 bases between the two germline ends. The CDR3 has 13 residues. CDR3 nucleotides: TGTGCCAGCAAGTCTTTAGCCCCAGATACGCAGTATTTT. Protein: CASKSLAPDTQYF.

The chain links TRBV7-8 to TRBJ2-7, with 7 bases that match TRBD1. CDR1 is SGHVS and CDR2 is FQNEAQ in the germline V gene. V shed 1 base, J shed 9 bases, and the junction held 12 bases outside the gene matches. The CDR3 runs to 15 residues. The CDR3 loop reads CASSLGGPTGVGQYF. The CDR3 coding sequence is TGTGCCAGCAGCTTAGGGGGCCCAACAGGGGTCGGGCAGTACTTC.

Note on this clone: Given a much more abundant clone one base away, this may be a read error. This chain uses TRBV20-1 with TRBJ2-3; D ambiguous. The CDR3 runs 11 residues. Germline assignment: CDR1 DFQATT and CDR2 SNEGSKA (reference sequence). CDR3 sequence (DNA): TGCAGTGGTTATGAAACAGCTACGCAGTATTTT. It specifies CSGYETATQYF.

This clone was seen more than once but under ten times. CDR3 sequence reads: CASKYGAGATYEQYF. As DNA, the CDR3 is TGTGCCAGCAAATATGGAGCGGGCGCGACCTACGAGCAGTACTTC. The chain uses TRBV6-2 or TRBV6-3 and TRBJ2-7, with D possibly being TRBD2 (6 bases). CDR3 length: 15 residues. Trimming shortened V by 7 bases and J by 2 bases, and 18 bases separated the two germline ends. The germline gives CDR1 MNHEY, CDR2 SVGEGT.

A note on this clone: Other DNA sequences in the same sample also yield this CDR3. CDR3 DNA: TGTGCCAGCAGCTTATCAAGTCTCAATGAGCAGTTCTTC. This gives the protein CASSLSSLNEQFF. The V gene is TRBV11-2, the J gene TRBJ2-1; no clear D gene. This CDR3 has 13 amino acids. The germline CDR1 and CDR2 sequences are SGHAT and FQNNGV. V lost 2 bases, J lost 6 bases, and 8 bases lay in between.